The TCR beta chain under discussion was sequenced for a study of blood T cells in healthy people across ages. PCR was performed a second time for about 7 to 12 cycles using a sample-barcoded 5' primer and a J-beta primer mix. TCRdb used MiXCR to reprocess the 5' RACE reads, holding one entry per CDR3 protein. Of over 1,500,000 distinct CDR3 sequences in the sample, approximately 40% were seen once. Details on this clonotype: Its antigen is unknown.

Study findings and constraints: Strongly correlated with naive T cell percentage was TCR beta diversity. Naive CD4+ cells and diversity were both higher in long-lived donors than in aged donors.

The CDR3 consists of 16 residues. V lost 6 bases to trimming and J lost 0 bases, with 18 bases between them. The origin of this receptor is a human donor in good health. Material for sequencing was blood. The chain employs TRBV12-3 or TRBV12-4 and TRBJ2-7, with D perhaps matching TRBD1 or TRBD2 (5 bases each). Here the CDR3 reads CASSLHGRGFSYEQYF. The CDR3 coding sequence is TGTGCCAGCAGCTTGCACGGCCGGGGCTTCTCCTACGAGCAGTACTTC.